These 16 T cell receptor beta chains originate from one sample sequenced in a study of blood T cell repertoires in COVID-19. TCRdb keeps only in-frame clones here, not all; method: immunoSEQ multiplex PCR. Of a few hundred thousand clones detected, around 87% appear once; the ten largest clones hold about 2.1%. Specimen: PBMCs or T cells enriched from blood (not recorded which). These receptors came from a man in his forties in a cohort exposed to, infected with or recovered from COVID-19 (not recorded which).

Only one count was recorded for this clone. The chain uses TRBV11-2 and TRBJ2-2; a possible D gene is TRBD1 (7 bases). Germline V lookup: CDR1 SGHAT, CDR2 FQNNGV. The CDR3 extends over 14 amino acids. The V and J ends lost 7 bases and 6 bases respectively, with 15 bases between them. The CDR3 coding sequence is TGTGCCAGCATGAGACAGGGACTCGCCGGGGAGCTGTTTTTT. Translating it yields CASMRQGLAGELFF.

This chain joins TRBV20-1 and TRBJ1-6, with D perhaps TRBD1 (5 bases). V was clipped by 3 bases and J by 10 bases, with 13 bases between them. Germline V gives CDR1 DFQATT, CDR2 SNEGSKA (reference sequence). The CDR3 has 13 amino acids. The CDR3 loop reads CSASQGVGSPLHF. CDR3 sequence (DNA): TGCAGTGCTAGTCAGGGCGTAGGCTCACCCCTCCACTTT.

In this sample, this clone turned up a few times. CDR3 nucleotides: TGTGCCAGCAGCTTTTTAGCGGGAGCTGGGGACAATGAGCAGTTCTTC. Translation gives CASSFLAGAGDNEQFF. The chain carries TRBV7-8 and TRBJ2-1, with TRBD2 matching over 9 bases. CDR1 and CDR2 from the germline V gene are SGHVS and FQNEAQ. Unmatched junction bases numbered 8, after V lost 3 bases and J lost 5 bases. This CDR3 has 16 amino acids.

The chain has TRBV18 and TRBJ2-3; 9 bases line up with TRBD1. Germline lookup yields CDR1 KGHSH and CDR2 LQKENI. The CDR3 covers 16 residues. V shed 3 bases, J shed 0 bases, and the junction held 4 bases outside the gene matches. In nucleotides, the CDR3 is TGTGCCAGCTCACCGACCGGGACAGGGAGCACAGATACGCAGTATTTT. It encodes CASSPTGTGSTDTQYF.

The rearrangement joins TRBV4-2 to TRBJ1-5, with 7 bases lining up with TRBD1. CDR1 LGHNA and CDR2 YNFKEQ come from the germline V gene. The trim removed 2 bases at V and 8 bases at J, leaving 9 bases unmatched. This CDR3 has 15 residues. The DNA of the CDR3 is TGTGCCAGCAGCCAATCTAGAGGGGGCGGGGAGCCCCAGCATTTT. It specifies CASSQSRGGGEPQHF.

The J gene is TRBJ2-1, the V gene TRBV24-1; TRBD1 is a possible D gene (7 bases). Germline-derived CDR1 and CDR2 are KGHDR and SFDVKD. V was trimmed by 3 bases and J by 5 bases, leaving 16 bases between them. The CDR3 covers 16 residues. The CDR3 reads CATSDPRPGGNNEQFF. CDR3 bases: TGTGCCACCAGTGATCCCCGGCCAGGGGGGAACAATGAGCAGTTCTTC.

CDR3 coding DNA: TGTGCCAGTAGTGGTGACAGGGGGAGGCAGGATACGCAGTATTTT. Amino acids: CASSGDRGRQDTQYF. This chain links TRBV19 with TRBJ2-3; 9 bases line up with TRBD1. Germline lookup yields CDR1 LNHDA and CDR2 SQIVND (reference sequence). The V and J ends lost 5 bases and 6 bases, in that order; junction bases with no gene match: 9. The CDR3 extends over 15 amino acids. The variable domain in full, completed from reference TRBV19 and TRBJ2-3, reads DGGITQSPKYLFRKEGQNVTLSCEQNLNHDAMYWYRQDPGQGLRLIYYSQIVNDFQKGDIAEGYSVSREKKESFPLTVTSAQKNPTAFYLCASSGDRGRQDTQYFGPGTRLTVL.

This rearrangement joins TRBV2 to TRBJ1-5, with 7 bases aligning to TRBD1. The V and J ends lost 7 bases and 7 bases, in that order; junction bases with no gene match: 10. CDR3 size: 14 residues. CDR1 and CDR2 (germline): SNHLY, FYNNEI. Here the CDR3 reads CASTFTGELQPQHF. The DNA of the CDR3 is TGTGCCAGCACCTTCACAGGGGAGTTGCAGCCCCAGCATTTT. The full variable domain, with the rest looked up from reference TRBV2 and TRBJ1-5, is EPEVTQTPSHQVTQMGQEVILRCVPISNHLYFYWYRQILGQKVEFLVSFYNNEISEKSEIFDDQFSVERPDGSNFTLKIRSTKLEDSAMYFCASTFTGELQPQHFGDGTRLSIL.

J is TRBJ2-3 and V is TRBV28, with D perhaps TRBD1 (5 bases). Trimming stripped 4 bases from V and 10 bases from J, with 24 bases between. CDR3 size: 16 residues. Germline V CDR1 and CDR2: MDHEN, SYDVKM. Here the CDR3 DNA reads TGTGCCAGCAGTTCAGTTACAGGAATCGCAGGCGTGGCGCAGTATTTT. Translation gives CASSSVTGIAGVAQYF.

The V and J genes are TRBV18 and TRBJ2-1, with 9 positions matching TRBD2. The CDR3 sequence is 16 residues long. The V gene's germline CDR1 is KGHSH and CDR2 LQKENI. Trimming removed 2 bases from V and 8 bases from J; junction bases left unmatched: 10. The CDR3 DNA is TGTGCCAGCTCACCATCCTTTAGCGGGAGTAGGGATGAGCAGTTCTTC. This translates into CASSPSFSGSRDEQFF.

V and J are TRBV5-1 and TRBJ2-7; D might be TRBD2 (6 bases). Trimming left V 2 bases short and J 5 bases short, with 14 bases between. From germline, CDR1 is SGHRS and CDR2 YFSETQ. The CDR3 is 14 amino acids. The CDR3 loop is CASSLTGVLDEQYF. CDR3 coding DNA: TGCGCCAGCAGCTTAACGGGAGTTTTGGACGAGCAGTACTTC.

The rearrangement joins TRBV5-1 to TRBJ2-1; 9 bases align to TRBD2. The V gene's germline CDR1 is SGHRS and CDR2 YFSETQ. The CDR3 consists of 19 residues. Trimming at V came to 1 base and at J to 1 base, leaving 12 bases not matched to a gene. DNA of the CDR3: TGCGCCAGCAGCTTGAACTATCGAGCGGGAGGCTCATCCTACAATGAGCAGTTCTTC. Amino acid sequence: CASSLNYRAGGSSYNEQFF.

The J gene is TRBJ2-7, the V gene TRBV7-8, with a tentative D call TRBD2 (5 bases). Trimming took 2 bases from V and 5 from J, leaving 19 bases between them. Per the germline V gene, CDR1 is SGHVS and CDR2 is FQNEAQ. The CDR3 length is 16 residues. CDR3 nucleotides: TGTGCCAGCAGCTTACGGTCGGGGAGTCGGGGTAACGAGCAGTACTTC. The encoded protein is CASSLRSGSRGNEQYF.

This chain connects TRBV19 to TRBJ1-1; D may be TRBD1 (5 bases). Trimming removed 5 bases at V and 3 bases at J, with 16 bases between. The CDR3 is made up of 15 amino acids. Germline CDR1 is LNHDA and CDR2 is SQIVND (reference sequence). Here the CDR3 DNA reads TGTGCCAGTAGTGGGAGGACAAGGAAGGACACTGAAGCTTTCTTT. As protein: CASSGRTRKDTEAFF.

The chain couples TRBV4-2 to TRBJ2-1, with TRBD1 matching 7 bases. The V gene end was trimmed by 0 bases and the J gene end by 3 bases; junction bases not matched to a gene: 8. The CDR3 consists of 17 residues. Germline-derived CDR1 and CDR2 are LGHNA and YNFKEQ. For the CDR3, the DNA is TGTGCCAGCAGCCAAGAAGGATTCAGGGGGTACTACAATGAGCAGTTCTTC. Its protein product is CASSQEGFRGYYNEQFF.

This clone has just one count. The rearrangement joins TRBV28 to TRBJ1-4; D gene ambiguous. This CDR3 is 11 amino acids long. V was trimmed by 6 bases and J by 8 bases, leaving 7 bases between them. Germline loops: CDR1 MDHEN, CDR2 SYDVKM. CDR3 in DNA: TGTGCCAGCAGCCCGAGCGAAAAACTGTTTTTT. This codes for CASSPSEKLFF.